The 21 T cell receptor beta chains listed next were all sequenced from one sample in a study of prognosis after radiotherapy for stage I lung cancer. TCR beta CDR3 amplification from genomic DNA was performed by two-round multiplex PCR. For every TRBV and TRBJ gene, a specific primer was used in first-round PCR. TCRdb re-derived calls from the multiplex PCR reads in MiXCR, one entry per CDR3 protein. The sample shows 9,500 to 13,000 distinct CDR3 sequences, approximately 50% of them seen only once. Specimen: PBMCs, collected before or after stereotactic body radiation therapy (not recorded which). These receptor sequences come from a donor over 45 with non-small cell lung cancer.

This clonotype is labeled as medium-sized (0.01 to 0.1%). The chain employs TRBV12-3 or TRBV12-4 and TRBJ2-7; D may match TRBD1 or TRBD2 (5 bases each). The CDR3 has 12 amino acids. The V end was cut by 5 bases, the J end by 3 bases, with 8 bases between. In DNA form, the CDR3 reads TGTGCCAGCAGTGGGGGTAACTACGAGCAGTACTTC. Amino acid sequence: CASSGGNYEQYF.

This clonotype occurred a few times. J is TRBJ2-3 and V is TRBV7-2; D unclear. CDR1 is SGHTA, CDR2 FQGNSA, per germline. This CDR3 spans 17 amino acids. With 7 bases removed from V and 0 bases from J, the gap between germline ends came to 20 bases. Here the CDR3 DNA reads TGTGCCAGCAACAGAGAGGTGCTACGGATGAGCACAGATACGCAGTATTTT. Its protein product is CASNREVLRMSTDTQYF.

On this clonotype: A read error may produce the germline difference seen at one junction end. V gene TRBV11-3 combines with J gene TRBJ1-6; a weak D match, TRBD1 (5 bases). The CDR3 contains 14 residues. Germline CDR1 is SGHNT and CDR2 is YENEEA. CDR3 nucleotides: TGTGTCAGCAGCTTACGCAGGGCTAATTCGCCCCTCCACTTT. Its translation is CVSSLRRANSPLHF.

V gene TRBV3-1 combines with J gene TRBJ2-2; maybe TRBD2 (6 bases). The germline V gene encodes CDR1 LGHDT and CDR2 YNNKEL (reference sequence). The CDR3 extends over 17 amino acids. Trimming left V 1 base short and J 0 bases short, with 12 bases between. The CDR3 DNA sequence: TGTGCCAGCAGCCAAGTCCAGACTAGTCCGAACACCGGGGAGCTGTTTTTT. Protein: CASSQVQTSPNTGELFF.

In its sample, this clonotype is medium-sized (0.01 to 0.1%). V and J are TRBV20-1 and TRBJ2-1, with TRBD2 matching 8 bases. Germline lookup yields CDR1 DFQATT and CDR2 SNEGSKA (reference sequence). V dropped 5 bases and J dropped 8; count of bases not matched to a gene: 8. This CDR3 has 13 residues. CDR3: CSASSGRADEQFF. In nucleotides, the CDR3 is TGCAGTGCTTCGAGCGGGAGAGCTGATGAGCAGTTCTTC.

There are many counts of this clonotype. The junction shows a germline mismatch at one end, possibly a read error. The chain recombines TRBV9 with TRBJ2-3; D gene ambiguous. CDR1 is SGDLS and CDR2 is YYNGEE in the germline V gene. The length of the CDR3 is 15 residues. CDR3 amino acids: CASSPYDRKIDAQYF. CDR3 DNA: TGTGCCAGCAGCCCCTACGACCGGAAGATAGATGCGCAGTATTTT.

This clonotype was found a few times. The rearrangement joins TRBV11-2 to TRBJ2-2; 7 bases are shared with TRBD2. This CDR3 has 15 residues. Trimming cost V 5 bases and J 0 bases; bases outside gene matches: 3. The germline V gene encodes CDR1 SGHAT and CDR2 FQNNGV. The chain's CDR3 is CASSPTSANTGELFF. The CDR3 DNA reads TGTGCCAGCAGCCCAACTAGCGCGAACACCGGGGAGCTGTTTTTT.

This clonotype is medium-sized (0.01 to 0.1%). V is TRBV12-3 or TRBV12-4 and J is TRBJ2-7; D unresolved. The V and J ends lost 7 bases and 2 bases respectively, with 3 bases between them. The CDR3 covers 10 residues. The DNA for the CDR3 is TGTGCCAGCACCACCTACGAGCAGTACTTC. Protein sequence: CASTTYEQYF.

By sample fraction, this clonotype is medium-sized. V and J are TRBV15 and TRBJ1-2, with D perhaps matching TRBD1 (5 bases). V was cut by 0 bases and J by 6 bases, with 8 bases left in between. The CDR3 is made up of 13 amino acids. The germline V gene has CDR1 LNHNV and CDR2 YYDKDF (reference sequence). CDR3 nucleotide sequence: TGTGCCACCAGCAGAGATCAAGGGGATGGCTACACCTTC. Its protein is CATSRDQGDGYTF.

This clonotype is medium-sized. This chain joins TRBV20-1 and TRBJ1-1; no clear D. The CDR3 has 11 residues. Trimming took 2 bases from V and 6 from J, leaving 7 bases between them. Germline loops: CDR1 DFQATT, CDR2 SNEGSKA (reference sequence). For the CDR3, the DNA is TGCAGTGCTAGACCATCCCCTGAAGCTTTCTTT. Amino acids: CSARPSPEAFF.

Turning to this clonotype: A read error is the likely source, as a far larger clone sits one nucleotide away. V and J are TRBV2 and TRBJ2-3, with TRBD2 identical over 7 bases. The CDR3 is 18 amino acids. V trimming: 5 bases; J trimming: 6 bases; junction bases outside the gene matches: 20. Germline assignment: CDR1 SNHLY and CDR2 FYNNEI. CDR3 DNA sequence: TGTGCCAGCAGTTTACACCCAGCGGGAAAACAAAGTTGGGATACGCAGTATTTT. Protein: CASSLHPAGKQSWDTQYF.

Comments on this clonotype: This probably arose from a read error, given a far larger clone one base away. The chain employs TRBV6-4 and TRBJ2-3; D tentatively reads TRBD1 or TRBD2 (6 bases each). V was shortened by 5 bases and J by 1 base, with 13 bases between the two germline ends. CDR3 length equals 15 residues. Germline V gene data show CDR1 as MRHNA and CDR2 as SNTAGT. CDR3 DNA sequence: TGTGCCAGCAGTCTACGGGGGCTGGGCACAGATACGCAGTATTTT. This encodes CASSLRGLGTDTQYF.

V is TRBV20-1 and J is TRBJ2-7; 8 bases map to TRBD2. The CDR3 covers 13 residues. Germline CDR1 is DFQATT and CDR2 is SNEGSKA (reference sequence). Trimming removed 6 bases from V and 3 bases from J; junction bases left unmatched: 7. The CDR3 loop is CSAPTSVVYEQYF. The DNA for the CDR3 is TGCAGTGCGCCGACTAGCGTGGTCTACGAGCAGTACTTC.

This sequence joins TRBV25-1 and TRBJ2-1, with TRBD1 matching 8 bases. Germline V lookup: CDR1 MGHDK, CDR2 SYGVNS. The CDR3 has 15 residues. Trimming removed 4 bases from V and 13 bases from J; junction bases left unmatched: 15. The CDR3 is CASSVGRGRLNYQFF. The DNA for the CDR3 is TGTGCCAGCAGTGTTGGCAGGGGGCGCCTAAATTATCAGTTCTTC.

The V and J genes are TRBV28 and TRBJ2-1; TRBD1 matches at 9 bases. The CDR3 sequence is 15 residues long. In germline, CDR1 is MDHEN, CDR2 SYDVKM. The V segment lost 3 bases and the J segment 9 bases; nucleotides outside the gene matches: 9. In nucleotides, the CDR3 is TGTGCCAGCAGTTTGAGGGACAGGGTAGTTTTTGAGCAGTTCTTC. Protein product: CASSLRDRVVFEQFF.

As to this clonotype: This sequence is one base from a far larger clone and is likely a read error. The rearrangement uses TRBV7-9 and TRBJ2-1; the match to TRBD2 covers 7 bases. The J segment lost 7 bases and the V segment lost 5 bases, leaving 17 bases of the junction unmatched. In germline, CDR1 is SEHNR, CDR2 FQNEAQ (reference sequence). This CDR3 contains 17 residues. The CDR3, as DNA: TGTGCCAGCAGCCCCAGTGGGACTATTGGGGGACGGAATGAGCAGTTCTTC. Translation: CASSPSGTIGGRNEQFF.

This clonotype has only a few counts. The chain combines TRBV5-1 with TRBJ1-1; 8 bases agree with TRBD1. V shed 4 bases, J shed 1 base, and the junction held 6 bases outside the gene matches. Looked up from germline, CDR1 is SGHRS and CDR2 is YFSETQ. This CDR3 spans 15 amino acids. This chain's CDR3 is CASSRRDRQNTEAFF. The DNA for the CDR3 is TGCGCCAGCAGCCGCCGGGACAGGCAGAACACTGAAGCTTTCTTT.

By proportion, this clonotype is medium-sized. V usage is TRBV2 and J usage is TRBJ2-2; 7 positions agree with TRBD1. The CDR3 loop spans 14 amino acids. The J segment lost 2 bases and the V segment lost 5 bases, leaving 2 bases of the junction unmatched. Germline values: CDR1 SNHLY, CDR2 FYNNEI. CDR3 amino acids: CASSWDSNTGELFF. The CDR3 DNA reads TGTGCCAGCAGTTGGGACAGTAACACCGGGGAGCTGTTTTTT.

This clonotype turned up a few times. The chain employs TRBV5-1 and TRBJ1-5; D is uncertain. The CDR3 consists of 16 residues. In germline, CDR1 is SGHRS, CDR2 YFSETQ. Deletions cut 0 bases from V and 6 bases from J, with 16 bases between. The CDR3 DNA is TGCGCCAGCAGCTTGGAAAGAACAACGCGTGGTCAGCCCCAGCATTTT. Protein: CASSLERTTRGQPQHF.

The chain employs TRBV5-1 and TRBJ1-4, with D unclear. Trimming cost V 1 base and J 2 bases, with 3 bases left between them. Germline loops: CDR1 SGHRS, CDR2 YFSETQ. The CDR3 is 13 amino acids. The CDR3 loop is CASSLPTNEKLFF. DNA of the CDR3: TGCGCCAGCAGCTTGCCGACTAATGAAAAACTGTTTTTT.

The chain joins TRBV6-2 or TRBV6-3 to TRBJ1-2; 7 bases agree with TRBD1. The CDR3 contains 15 residues. The germline V gene encodes CDR1 MNHEY and CDR2 SVGEGT. The ends lost 5 bases at V and 4 bases at J; junction bases unmatched: 10. The CDR3 bases are TGTGCCAGCAGTGAAGGGGGACAGCGAATCTATGGCTACACCTTC. The encoded protein is CASSEGGQRIYGYTF.